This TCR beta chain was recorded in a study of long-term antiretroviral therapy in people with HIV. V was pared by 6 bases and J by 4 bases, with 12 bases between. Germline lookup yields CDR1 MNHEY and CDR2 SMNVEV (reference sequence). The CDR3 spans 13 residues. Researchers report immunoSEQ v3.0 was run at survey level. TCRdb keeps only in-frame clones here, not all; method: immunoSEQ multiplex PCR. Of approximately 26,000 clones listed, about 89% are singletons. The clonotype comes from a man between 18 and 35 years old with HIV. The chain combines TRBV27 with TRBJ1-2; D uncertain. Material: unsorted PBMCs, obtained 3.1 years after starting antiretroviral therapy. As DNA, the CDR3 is TGTGCCAGCAGCACCGGATTTGGCTATGGCTACACCTTC. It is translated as CASSTGFGYGYTF.